A selection of T cell receptor beta chains follows, all from one sample in a study of blood T cell repertoires in COVID-19. This table comes from immunoSEQ multiplex PCR, and its TCRdb copy is limited to in-frame clones, with some not included. The table has around 40,000 clones, around 90% seen once. Input material: peripheral blood. All receptors derive from a man between 45 and 60 years old with active COVID-19. The CDR3 runs from the conserved cysteine through the conserved F or W. The D gene is left open where the match is weak. Clone size appears in some rows only: once, few, many, or a class for an expanded clone.

TRBV5-6	once	-	TRBJ2-1	CASSAGLHEQFF	TGTGCCAGCAGCGCGGGACTCCATGAGCAGTTCTTC
TRBV7-6	-	-	TRBJ2-3	CASSTGGGADTQYF	TGTGCCAGCAGCACCGGAGGGGGGGCAGATACGCAGTATTTT
TRBV5-1	-	-	TRBJ1-2	CASSFQGDGYTF	TGCGCCAGCAGCTTCCAGGGCGATGGCTACACCTTC
TRBV5-6	-	-	TRBJ2-1	CASSLSSAPYNEQFF	TGTGCCAGCAGCTTGAGTAGCGCGCCATACAATGAGCAGTTCTTC
TRBV11-2	-	-	TRBJ2-5	CASSLGTAETQYF	TGTGCCAGCAGCCTCGGTACCGCAGAGACCCAGTACTTC
TRBV5-5	-	TRBD2	TRBJ2-7	CASSHIAGGHEQYF	TGTGCCAGCAGCCATATAGCGGGAGGGCACGAGCAGTACTTC
TRBV28	-	-	TRBJ2-1	CASTPSRYNEQFF	TGTGCCAGCACCCCTAGCCGATACAATGAGCAGTTCTTC
TRBV14	-	-	TRBJ1-1	CASSPWPRADTEAFF	TGTGCCAGCAGCCCTTGGCCCAGGGCTGACACTGAAGCTTTCTTT
TRBV11-3	-	TRBD2	TRBJ2-7	CASSLGTSGSYEQYF	TGTGCCAGCAGCTTAGGGACTAGCGGGAGTTACGAGCAGTACTTC
TRBV10-1	-	-	TRBJ2-5	CASRPRKPQETQYF	TGCGCCAGCAGACCGAGAAAACCCCAAGAGACCCAGTACTTC
TRBV4-1	-	-	TRBJ2-5	CASSQDPVWETQYF	TGCGCCAGCAGCCAAGATCCGGTCTGGGAGACCCAGTACTTC
TRBV11-3	-	TRBD1	TRBJ2-3	CASSFGTGVADTQYF	TGTGCCAGCAGTTTTGGGACAGGGGTAGCGGATACGCAGTATTTT
TRBV2	-	TRBD2	TRBJ2-2	CASKKGLAVTGELFF	TGTGCCAGCAAGAAGGGACTAGCGGTCACCGGGGAGCTGTTTTTT
TRBV15	-	TRBD2	TRBJ2-3	CATSQPSGTSGSDTQYF	TGTGCCACCAGCCAGCCCTCCGGGACTAGCGGGAGTGATACGCAGTATTTT
TRBV11-2	-	TRBD2	TRBJ2-3	CASSPSGKTDTQYF	TGTGCCAGCAGCCCTAGCGGGAAGACGGATACGCAGTATTTT
TRBV28	-	TRBD1	TRBJ1-1	CASKPGQGAEAFF	TGTGCCAGCAAACCGGGACAGGGTGCTGAAGCTTTCTTT
TRBV3-1/TRBV3-2	-	-	TRBJ2-7	CASSEGAEQYF	TGTGCCAGCTCTGAAGGGGCCGAGCAGTACTTC
TRBV19	-	TRBD1	TRBJ1-1	CASSKTGTVNTEAFF	TGTGCCAGTAGCAAGACCGGGACAGTGAACACTGAAGCTTTCTTT
TRBV15	-	TRBD2	TRBJ2-3	CATSRDYGSGTPGDTQYF	TGTGCCACCAGCAGAGATTACGGTAGCGGGACCCCGGGAGATACGCAGTATTTT
TRBV1	once	-	TRBJ2-1	CTSSPSGSRYNEQFF	TGCACCAGCAGCCCTAGCGGGAGTCGGTACAATGAGCAGTTCTTC
TRBV6-5	-	TRBD1	TRBJ1-2	CASSFQGAGYYGYTF	TGTGCCAGCAGTTTCCAGGGGGCGGGCTACTATGGCTACACCTTC
TRBV6-2/TRBV6-3	-	TRBD1	TRBJ2-1	CASSYAGIQGAGKFF	TGTGCCAGCAGTTACGCCGGAATCCAGGGGGCGGGAAAGTTCTTC
TRBV6-2/TRBV6-3	-	TRBD1	TRBJ2-4	CASTPGTGNIQYF	TGTGCCAGCACCCCCGGGACAGGAAACATTCAGTACTTC